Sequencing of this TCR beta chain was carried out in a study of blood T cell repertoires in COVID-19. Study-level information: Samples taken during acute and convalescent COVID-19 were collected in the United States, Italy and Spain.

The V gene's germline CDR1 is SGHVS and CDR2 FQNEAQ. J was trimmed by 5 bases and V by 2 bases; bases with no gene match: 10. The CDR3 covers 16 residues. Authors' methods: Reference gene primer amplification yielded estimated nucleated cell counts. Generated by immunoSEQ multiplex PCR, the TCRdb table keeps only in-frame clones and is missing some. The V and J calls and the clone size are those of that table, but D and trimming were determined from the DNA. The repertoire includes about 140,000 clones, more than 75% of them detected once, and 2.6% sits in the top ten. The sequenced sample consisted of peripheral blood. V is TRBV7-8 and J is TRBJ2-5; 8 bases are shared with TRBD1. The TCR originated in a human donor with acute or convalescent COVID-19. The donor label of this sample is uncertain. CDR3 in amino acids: CASSLRPGQGYETQYF. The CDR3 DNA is TGTGCCAGCAGCTTACGCCCCGGACAGGGATACGAGACCCAGTACTTC.